This entry lists 30 T cell receptor beta chains sequenced from one sample in a study of identical twins. From the 5' RACE reads, TCRdb called clonotypes with MiXCR, one entry per CDR3 protein. The data contain roughly 190,000 distinct CDR3 sequences, about a sixth of them singletons. The data also belong to a second study, concerning T cells expressing NK-cell markers.

The sequenced sample consisted of CD8+ T cells sorted from blood. The source is a woman under 30 in good health.

The sample holds a few counts of this clonotype. This chain uses TRBV12-3 or TRBV12-4 with TRBJ2-6; 11 bases fit TRBD2. The CDR3 length is 21 residues. The trim removed 3 bases at V and 0 bases at J, leaving 13 bases unmatched. CDR3 in DNA: TGTGCCAGCAGTTTGGCCCCGTGGGTAGCGGGGGGGAGCTCTGGGGCCAACGTCCTGACTTTC. Its translation: CASSLAPWVAGGSSGANVLTF.

The chain joins TRBV4-3 to TRBJ2-1; the D is unclear. The CDR3 length is 15 residues. Germline assignment: CDR1 LGHNA and CDR2 YSLEER. Between the trimmed V and J ends, which lost 0 bases and 4 bases, there was a span of 10 bases. As DNA, the CDR3 is TGCGCCAGCAGCCAAGATCCGAACCCATACAATGAGCAGTTCTTC. Translating it yields CASSQDPNPYNEQFF.

The sample holds a few counts of this clonotype. The V call is TRBV12-3 or TRBV12-4, the J call TRBJ2-7; 9 bases align to TRBD1. With V trimmed by 3 bases and J by 6 bases, 6 bases remained unmatched. The CDR3 loop spans 14 amino acids. CDR3 region: CASSFVGQGSEQYF. Written as DNA, the CDR3 is TGTGCCAGCAGTTTTGTAGGACAGGGGAGCGAGCAGTACTTC.

The rearrangement uses TRBV11-2 and TRBJ2-5; D is undetermined. The CDR3 contains 15 residues. The V gene's germline CDR1 is SGHAT and CDR2 FQNNGV. Deletions cut 4 bases from V and 1 base from J, with 13 bases between. The CDR3 DNA reads TGTGCCAGCAGCTCTATTATGAGATCCCAAGAGACCCAGTACTTC. Encoded protein: CASSSIMRSQETQYF. Filled out from reference TRBV11-2 and TRBJ2-5, the complete variable domain reads EAGVAQSPRYKIIEKRQSVAFWCNPISGHATLYWYQQILGQGPKLLIQFQNNGVVDDSQLPKDRFSAERLKGVDSTLKIQPAKLEDSAVYLCASSSIMRSQETQYFGPGTRLLVL.

This clonotype was recorded a few times. The chain is built from TRBV9 and TRBJ1-2; D is possibly TRBD1 (5 bases). The length of the CDR3 is 12 residues. CDR1 and CDR2 from the germline V gene are SGDLS and YYNGEE. V was pared by 5 bases and J by 8 bases, with 13 bases between. Here the CDR3 reads CASSNGGAGYTF. CDR3 coding DNA: TGTGCCAGCAGTAACGGAGGGGCCGGCTACACCTTC.

V usage is TRBV9 and J usage is TRBJ1-4, with 8 bases that match TRBD1. CDR1 and CDR2 (germline): SGDLS, YYNGEE. The CDR3 totals 13 residues. V was pared by 4 bases and J by 13 bases, with 9 bases of the junction left unmatched. CDR3 DNA sequence: TGTGCCAGCAGCCCCCGAGACAGGGGAGTACTGTTTTTT. It specifies CASSPRDRGVLFF.

This clonotype was observed a few times. This chain joins TRBV15 and TRBJ2-2; no clear D gene. V was pared by 5 bases and J by 0 bases, with 16 bases between. The CDR3 sequence is 17 residues long. Germline CDR1 and CDR2: LNHNV and YYDKDF (reference sequence). For the CDR3, the DNA is TGTGCCACCAGCGGACCGGGTGGGCTCCCGAACACCGGGGAGCTGTTTTTT. Protein product: CATSGPGGLPNTGELFF.

There are a few counts of this clonotype. J is TRBJ2-1 and V is TRBV6-4; TRBD2 matches 7 bases. Germline V gene sequence: CDR1 MRHNA, CDR2 SNTAGT. Trimming took 4 bases from V and 0 from J; bases not matched to a gene: 6. The CDR3 is made up of 16 amino acids. The CDR3 DNA reads TGTGCCAGCAGTGTTAGAGCGGGGAGCTCCTACAATGAGCAGTTCTTC. Translation: CASSVRAGSSYNEQFF.

The table lists this clonotype with a few counts. This chain connects TRBV12-3 or TRBV12-4 to TRBJ1-1; D uncertain. The CDR3 has 14 amino acids. V was clipped by 1 base and J by 0 bases, with 6 bases between them. The chain's CDR3 is CASSLGTMNTEAFF. The CDR3 nucleotides read TGTGCCAGCAGTTTAGGGACCATGAACACTGAAGCTTTCTTT.

This clonotype was found a few times. The rearrangement uses TRBV7-9 and TRBJ2-4; D uncertain. The ends were cut back, 3 bases at V and 8 bases at J, with 14 bases in the middle. The V gene's germline CDR1 is SEHNR and CDR2 FQNEAQ (reference sequence). The CDR3 extends over 14 amino acids. The CDR3 loop is CASSFGWAKDIQYF. CDR3 nucleotides: TGTGCCAGCAGCTTTGGGTGGGCGAAAGACATTCAGTACTTC.

This clonotype was recorded a few times. Here the CDR3 reads CASSRPGGGALDTQYF. The CDR3 region has the DNA TGTGCCAGCAGCCGCCCTGGCGGGGGGGCCCTAGATACGCAGTATTTT. This chain connects TRBV12-3 or TRBV12-4 to TRBJ2-3; TRBD2 matches at 9 bases. The V gene end was trimmed by 6 bases and the J gene end by 5 bases; junction bases not matched to a gene: 12. This CDR3 is built from 16 residues.

The table lists this clonotype with a few counts. The chain links TRBV7-2 to TRBJ2-2; 10 bases line up with TRBD2. The CDR3 has 17 residues. Germline lookup yields CDR1 SGHTA and CDR2 FQGNSA. Trimming took 0 bases from V and 4 from J; bases not matched to a gene: 5. The CDR3 DNA sequence: TGTGCCAGCAGCTTAGCCCTAGCGGGAGAGGGCACCGGGGAGCTGTTTTTT. Encoded protein: CASSLALAGEGTGELFF.

This clonotype turned up a few times. The chain employs TRBV15 and TRBJ1-3; 9 bases align to TRBD1. The CDR3 is 17 amino acids. Germline trimming cut 3 bases from V and 0 bases from J; bases unmatched to any gene: 6. Germline V CDR1 and CDR2: LNHNV, YYDKDF (reference sequence). CDR3: CATSRGQGLLSGNTIYF. The CDR3, as DNA: TGTGCCACCAGCAGGGGACAGGGTCTACTCTCTGGAAACACCATATATTTT.

V usage is TRBV12-3 or TRBV12-4 and J usage is TRBJ2-4; 8 bases line up with TRBD2. The CDR3 has 17 residues. J was trimmed by 0 bases and V by 3 bases; bases with no gene match: 7. The CDR3 DNA is TGTGCCAGCAGTTTTGGCACTAGCGGTGTAGCCAAAAACATTCAGTACTTC. This encodes CASSFGTSGVAKNIQYF.

The rearrangement links TRBV29-1 to TRBJ1-1; D call uncertain. Germline-derived CDR1 and CDR2 are SQVTM and ANQGSEA. This CDR3 is built from 11 residues. V lost 8 bases and J 0 bases, leaving 7 bases between the germline ends. The CDR3, as DNA: TGCAGCCTGGCAGTGAACACTGAAGCTTTCTTT. The encoded protein is CSLAVNTEAFF.

The genes are TRBV9 and TRBJ2-1; 13 bases match TRBD2. Per germline, CDR1 SGDLS and CDR2 YYNGEE. Trimming took 4 bases from V and 6 from J; bases not matched to a gene: 7. The CDR3 is 16 amino acids. The CDR3 region is CASSPRTSGSSNEQFF. CDR3 sequence (DNA): TGTGCCAGCAGCCCCCGGACTAGCGGGAGTAGCAATGAGCAGTTCTTC.

In this sample, this clonotype turned up a few times. The chain joins TRBV7-9 to TRBJ2-7; 7 nucleotides agree with TRBD2. Germline V lookup: CDR1 SEHNR, CDR2 FQNEAQ (reference sequence). With V trimmed by 3 bases and J by 11 bases, 7 bases remained unmatched. The CDR3 totals 12 residues. The CDR3 DNA reads as TGTGCCAGCAGCTTTTCCAGCGGGGATAAGTACTTC. Its protein product is CASSFSSGDKYF.

The chain combines TRBV5-8 with TRBJ1-2; no clear D. Germline V gene sequence: CDR1 SGHTS, CDR2 YDEGEE. The CDR3 length is 13 residues. The V and J ends lost 2 bases and 5 bases respectively, with 10 bases between them. The CDR3 DNA follows: TGTGCCAGCAGCTTAAGTTCTCCATATGGCTACACCTTC. This gives the protein CASSLSSPYGYTF.

This clonotype was counted many times. V gene TRBV6-1 combines with J gene TRBJ1-3; D not resolved. The CDR3 runs to 14 residues. V gave up 11 bases and J gave up 4 bases, with 18 bases separating them. Per the germline V gene, CDR1 is MNHNS and CDR2 is SASEGT. The DNA for the CDR3 is TGTGCCGTCCTGGCTCCGTTTGGGGGAAACACCATATATTTT. It is translated as CAVLAPFGGNTIYF.

CDR3 bases: TGTGCCAGCAGCCAAGATACGGATTTGTACCAAGAGACCCAGTACTTC. Residues: CASSQDTDLYQETQYF. This chain links TRBV3-1 with TRBJ2-5; D not resolved. The germline gives CDR1 LGHDT, CDR2 YNNKEL (reference sequence). This CDR3 has 16 amino acids. Trimming removed 0 bases from V and 0 bases from J, with 11 bases in between.

The V gene is TRBV20-1, the J gene TRBJ2-3, with 11 nucleotides matching TRBD2. Germline trimming cut 2 bases from V and 5 bases from J; bases unmatched to any gene: 12. CDR1 and CDR2 from the germline V gene are DFQATT and SNEGSKA (reference sequence). This CDR3 has 17 residues. CDR3 sequence: CSARRTEISGRGDTQYF. Written as DNA, the CDR3 is TGCAGTGCTAGAAGGACTGAGATTAGCGGGAGGGGAGATACGCAGTATTTT.

The V and J genes are TRBV7-8 and TRBJ2-1; 7 bases map to TRBD2. There are 17 residues in the CDR3. Germline CDR1 SGHVS, CDR2 FQNEAQ. The ends lost 2 bases at V and 0 bases at J; junction bases unmatched: 7. DNA for the CDR3: TGTGCCAGCAGCTTACATCAGGGCGGGAGCTCCTACAATGAGCAGTTCTTC. Translating it yields CASSLHQGGSSYNEQFF.

The gene calls are TRBV9 and TRBJ1-3, with D possibly being TRBD1 (6 bases). In germline, CDR1 is SGDLS, CDR2 YYNGEE. The ends were cut back, 3 bases at V and 0 bases at J, with 13 bases in the middle. CDR3 length equals 16 residues. The CDR3 region is CASSAPLQGSGNTIYF. The CDR3 DNA follows: TGTGCCAGCAGCGCCCCGCTACAGGGCTCTGGAAACACCATATATTTT.

This clonotype has more than one count but fewer than ten. V and J are TRBV12-3 or TRBV12-4 and TRBJ2-2; D may be TRBD2 (6 bases). The V end lost 1 base, the J end lost 7 bases, and 16 bases lay between the germline ends. The CDR3 extends over 16 amino acids. CDR3 loop: CASSLVPGTANGELFF. The CDR3 DNA sequence: TGTGCCAGCAGTTTAGTTCCCGGGACTGCAAACGGGGAGCTGTTTTTT.

This clonotype was observed a handful of times. J is TRBJ2-2 and V is TRBV9, with 8 bases lining up with TRBD1. Germline CDR1 is SGDLS and CDR2 is YYNGEE. The CDR3 is 14 amino acids. V lost 4 bases and J lost 8; bases outside the gene matches: 7. The CDR3 reads CASSPSGGPGELFF. In DNA form, the CDR3 reads TGTGCCAGCAGCCCCTCAGGGGGCCCGGGGGAGCTGTTTTTT.

The V gene is TRBV27, the J gene TRBJ2-5, with 9 positions matching TRBD2. This CDR3 comprises 18 residues. V shed 6 bases, J shed 3 bases, and the junction held 17 bases outside the gene matches. Per the germline V gene, CDR1 is MNHEY and CDR2 is SMNVEV (reference sequence). As DNA, the CDR3 is TGTGCCAGCAGAGGGGGAATCAGGGCTAGCGGGGAAAAAGAGACCCAGTACTTC. Translating it yields CASRGGIRASGEKETQYF.

The V gene is TRBV4-2, the J gene TRBJ1-5, with unresolved D. The CDR3 runs to 14 residues. From germline, CDR1 is LGHNA and CDR2 YNFKEQ. The V end lost 8 bases, the J end lost 4 bases, and 15 bases lay between the germline ends. This CDR3 reads CASGSPAFNQPQHF. The CDR3 nucleotides read TGTGCCAGCGGGAGCCCCGCCTTTAATCAGCCCCAGCATTTT.

This chain's CDR3 is CSAWDGDGTYNEQFF. The CDR3 DNA follows: TGCAGTGCTTGGGACGGGGACGGCACCTACAATGAGCAGTTCTTC. The genes are TRBV20-1 and TRBJ2-1, with D perhaps given as TRBD1 or TRBD2 (5 bases each). Germline lookup yields CDR1 DFQATT and CDR2 SNEGSKA (reference sequence). This CDR3 has 15 amino acids. V shed 5 bases and J shed 2 bases, with 16 bases lying between them.

This sequence joins TRBV6-5 and TRBJ1-5, with TRBD1 matching over 7 bases. J was trimmed by 7 bases and V by 3 bases; bases with no gene match: 6. Germline V lookup: CDR1 MNHEY, CDR2 SVGAGI. The CDR3 runs to 14 residues. The CDR3 nucleotides are TGTGCCAGCAGTTATGACAGGGTGGAACAGCCCCAGCATTTT. It yields the protein CASSYDRVEQPQHF.

This clonotype appeared a few times. The rearrangement uses TRBV30 and TRBJ1-1; no definite D call. V was pared by 6 bases and J by 1 base, with 3 bases between. Germline CDR1 GTSNPN, CDR2 SVGIG (reference sequence). The CDR3 spans 10 residues. The chain's CDR3 is CACRNTEAFF. The DNA of the CDR3 is TGTGCCTGTCGGAACACTGAAGCTTTCTTT.